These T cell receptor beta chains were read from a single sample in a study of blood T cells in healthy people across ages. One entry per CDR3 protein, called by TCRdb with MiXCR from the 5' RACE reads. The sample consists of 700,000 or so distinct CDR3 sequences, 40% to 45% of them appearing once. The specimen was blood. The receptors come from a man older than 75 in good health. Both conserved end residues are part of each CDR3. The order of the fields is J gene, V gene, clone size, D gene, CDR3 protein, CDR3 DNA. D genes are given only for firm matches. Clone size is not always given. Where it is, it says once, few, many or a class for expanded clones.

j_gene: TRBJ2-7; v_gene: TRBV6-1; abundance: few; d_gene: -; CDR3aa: CASSGQRYEQYF; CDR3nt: TGTGCCAGCAGTGGACAGCGCTACGAGCAGTACTTC
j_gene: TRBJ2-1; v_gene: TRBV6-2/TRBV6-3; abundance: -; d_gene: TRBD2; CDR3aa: CASSLAGARSSYNEQFF; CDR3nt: TGTGCCAGCAGCCTAGCGGGGGCCCGAAGCTCCTACAATGAGCAGTTCTTC
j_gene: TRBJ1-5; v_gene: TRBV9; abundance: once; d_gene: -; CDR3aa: CASSAGPNQPQHF; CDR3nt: TGTGCCAGCAGCGCGGGACCGAATCAGCCCCAGCATTTT
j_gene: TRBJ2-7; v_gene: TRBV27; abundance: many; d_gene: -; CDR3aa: CASSSRTGEQYF; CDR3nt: TGTGCCAGCAGTTCCCGGACGGGAGAGCAGTACTTC
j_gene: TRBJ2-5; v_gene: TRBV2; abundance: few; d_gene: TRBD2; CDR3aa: CASSERRRGETQYF; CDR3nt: TGTGCCAGCAGTGAAAGGAGGCGGGGGGAGACCCAGTACTTC
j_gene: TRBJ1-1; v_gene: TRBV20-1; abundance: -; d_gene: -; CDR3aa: CSALWPSNTEAFF; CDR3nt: TGCAGTGCACTTTGGCCATCGAACACTGAAGCTTTCTTT
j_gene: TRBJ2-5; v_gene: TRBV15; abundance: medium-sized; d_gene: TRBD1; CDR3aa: CATSRRPGQKQETQYF; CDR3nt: TGTGCCACCAGCAGACGACCGGGACAGAAGCAAGAGACCCAGTACTTC
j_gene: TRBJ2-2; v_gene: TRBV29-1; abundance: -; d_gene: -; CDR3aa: CSVPLGGTGELFF; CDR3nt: TGCAGCGTTCCATTGGGGGGCACCGGGGAGCTGTTTTTT
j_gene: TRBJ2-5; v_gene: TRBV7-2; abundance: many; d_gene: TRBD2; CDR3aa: CASSTLAGSQETQYF; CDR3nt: TGTGCCAGCAGCACTCTAGCGGGATCACAAGAGACCCAGTACTTC
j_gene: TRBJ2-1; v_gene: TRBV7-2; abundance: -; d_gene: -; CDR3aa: CASSFAQSSYNEQFF; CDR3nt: TGTGCCAGCAGCTTTGCGCAAAGCTCCTACAATGAGCAGTTCTTC
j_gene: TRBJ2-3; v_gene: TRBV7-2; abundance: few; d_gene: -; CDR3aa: CASSLAGGPLTDTQYF; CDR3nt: TGTGCCAGCAGCTTAGCGGGGGGGCCCCTCACAGATACGCAGTATTTT
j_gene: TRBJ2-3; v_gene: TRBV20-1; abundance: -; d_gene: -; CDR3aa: CSAPEKQYF; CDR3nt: TGCAGTGCCCCTGAGAAGCAGTATTTT
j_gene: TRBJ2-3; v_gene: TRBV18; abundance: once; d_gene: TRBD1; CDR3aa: CASSPWDSNKDTQYF; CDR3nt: TGTGCCAGCTCACCGTGGGACAGTAATAAAGATACGCAGTATTTT
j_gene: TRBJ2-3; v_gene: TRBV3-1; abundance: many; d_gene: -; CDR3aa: CASSQGPTDTQYF; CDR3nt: TGTGCCAGCAGCCAGGGACCCACAGATACGCAGTATTTT
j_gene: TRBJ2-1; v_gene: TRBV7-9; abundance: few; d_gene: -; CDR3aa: CASSNPSAGYNEQFF; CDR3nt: TGTGCCAGCAGCAACCCCAGTGCTGGGTACAATGAGCAGTTCTTC
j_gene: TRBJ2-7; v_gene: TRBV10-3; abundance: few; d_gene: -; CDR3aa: CAVAGVKDEQYF; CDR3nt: TGTGCCGTTGCCGGGGTGAAGGACGAGCAGTACTTC
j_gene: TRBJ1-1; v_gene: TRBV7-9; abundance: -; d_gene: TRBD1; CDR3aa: CASSSTGTGVMNTEAFF; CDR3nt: TGTGCCAGCAGCTCAACCGGGACAGGGGTTATGAACACTGAAGCTTTCTTT
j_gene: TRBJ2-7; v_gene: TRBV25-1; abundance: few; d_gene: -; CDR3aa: CASSEFKNEQYF; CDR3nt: TGTGCCAGCAGTGAATTTAAGAACGAGCAGTACTTC
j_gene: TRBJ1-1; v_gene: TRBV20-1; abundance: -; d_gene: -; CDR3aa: CSGTPGTLDGDTEAFF; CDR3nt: TGCAGCGGCACCCCTGGGACCCTAGATGGGGACACTGAAGCTTTCTTT
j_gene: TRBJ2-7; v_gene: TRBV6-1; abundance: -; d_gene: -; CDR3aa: CASSDGGWYEQYF; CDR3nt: TGTGCCAGCAGTGATGGGGGTTGGTACGAGCAGTACTTC
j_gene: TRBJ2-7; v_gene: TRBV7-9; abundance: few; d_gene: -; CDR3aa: CASSLGDFYEQYF; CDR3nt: TGTGCCAGCAGCCTAGGGGACTTCTACGAGCAGTACTTC
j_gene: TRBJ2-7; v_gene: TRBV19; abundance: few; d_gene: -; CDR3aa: CASSIAQNSYEQYF; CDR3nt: TGTGCCAGTAGTATAGCCCAGAACTCCTACGAGCAGTACTTC
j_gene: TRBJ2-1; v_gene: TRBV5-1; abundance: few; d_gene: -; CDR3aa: CASSLTGPPSNEQFF; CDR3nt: TGCGCCAGCAGCTTGACCGGGCCTCCCAGCAATGAGCAGTTCTTC